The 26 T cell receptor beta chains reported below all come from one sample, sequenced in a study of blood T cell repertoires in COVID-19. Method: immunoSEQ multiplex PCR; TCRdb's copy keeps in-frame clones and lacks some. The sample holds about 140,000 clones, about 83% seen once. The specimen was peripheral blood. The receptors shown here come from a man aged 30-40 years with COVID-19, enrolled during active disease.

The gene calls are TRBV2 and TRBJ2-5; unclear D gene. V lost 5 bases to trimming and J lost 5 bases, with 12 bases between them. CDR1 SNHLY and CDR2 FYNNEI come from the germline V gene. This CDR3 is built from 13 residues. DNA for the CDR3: TGTGCCAGCAGTTATGAGGAGAGGGAGACCCAGTACTTC. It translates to CASSYEERETQYF. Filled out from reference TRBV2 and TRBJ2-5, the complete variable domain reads EPEVTQTPSHQVTQMGQEVILRCVPISNHLYFYWYRQILGQKVEFLVSFYNNEISEKSEIFDDQFSVERPDGSNFTLKIRSTKLEDSAMYFCASSYEERETQYFGPGTRLLVL.

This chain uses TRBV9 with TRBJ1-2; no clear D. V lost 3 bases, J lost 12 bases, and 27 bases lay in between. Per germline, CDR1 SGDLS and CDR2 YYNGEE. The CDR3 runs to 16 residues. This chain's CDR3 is CASSAPNDNTGSLHTF. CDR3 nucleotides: TGTGCCAGCAGCGCGCCAAACGACAATACCGGGAGCTTACACACCTTC.

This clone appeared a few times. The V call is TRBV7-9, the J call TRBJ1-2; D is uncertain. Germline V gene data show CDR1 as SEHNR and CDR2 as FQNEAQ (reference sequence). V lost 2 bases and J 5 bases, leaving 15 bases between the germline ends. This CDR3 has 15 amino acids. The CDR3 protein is CASSLTFRGVYGYTF. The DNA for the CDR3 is TGTGCCAGCAGCTTAACCTTTCGGGGAGTATATGGCTACACCTTC.

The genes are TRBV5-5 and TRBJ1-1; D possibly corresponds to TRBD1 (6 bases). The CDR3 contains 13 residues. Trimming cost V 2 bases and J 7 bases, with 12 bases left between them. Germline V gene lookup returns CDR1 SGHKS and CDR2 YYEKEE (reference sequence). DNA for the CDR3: TGTGCCAGCAGCTTCTCAGGGGCGGTTGAAGCTTTCTTT. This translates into CASSFSGAVEAFF.

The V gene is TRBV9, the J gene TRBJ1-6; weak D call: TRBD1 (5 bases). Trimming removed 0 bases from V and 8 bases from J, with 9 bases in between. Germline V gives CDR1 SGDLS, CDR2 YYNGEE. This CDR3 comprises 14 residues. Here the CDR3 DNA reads TGTGCCAGCAGCGTAGGACAGATTGATTCACCCCTCCACTTT. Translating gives CASSVGQIDSPLHF.

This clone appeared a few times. CDR3 residues: CASRRGGQASYEQYF. In DNA form, the CDR3 reads TGTGCCAGCAGGCGGGGCGGTCAAGCCTCCTACGAGCAGTACTTC. This chain joins TRBV6-5 and TRBJ2-7, with a tentative D call TRBD2 (6 bases). Trimming took off 6 bases at V and 0 bases at J, with 15 bases between the two ends. Per germline, CDR1 MNHEY and CDR2 SVGAGI. The CDR3 length is 15 residues.

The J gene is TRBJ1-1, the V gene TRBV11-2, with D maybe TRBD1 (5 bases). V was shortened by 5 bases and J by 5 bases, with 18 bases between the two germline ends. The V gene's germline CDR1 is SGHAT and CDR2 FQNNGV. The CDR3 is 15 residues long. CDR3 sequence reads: CASSREGPIKTEAFF. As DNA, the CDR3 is TGTGCCAGCAGCCGGGAGGGGCCCATAAAGACTGAAGCTTTCTTT.

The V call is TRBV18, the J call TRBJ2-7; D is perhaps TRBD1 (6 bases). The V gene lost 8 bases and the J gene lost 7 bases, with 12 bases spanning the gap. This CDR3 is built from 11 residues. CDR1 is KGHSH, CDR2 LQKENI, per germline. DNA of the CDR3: TGTGCCAGCCGCCAGGGGAGAGAGCAGTACTTC. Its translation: CASRQGREQYF.

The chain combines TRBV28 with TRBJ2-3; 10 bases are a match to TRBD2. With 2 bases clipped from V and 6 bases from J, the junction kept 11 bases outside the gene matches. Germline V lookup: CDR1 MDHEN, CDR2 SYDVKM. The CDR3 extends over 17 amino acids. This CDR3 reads CASSLTTTSGMFDTQYF. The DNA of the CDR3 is TGTGCCAGCAGTTTAACTACCACTAGCGGGATGTTTGATACGCAGTATTTT.

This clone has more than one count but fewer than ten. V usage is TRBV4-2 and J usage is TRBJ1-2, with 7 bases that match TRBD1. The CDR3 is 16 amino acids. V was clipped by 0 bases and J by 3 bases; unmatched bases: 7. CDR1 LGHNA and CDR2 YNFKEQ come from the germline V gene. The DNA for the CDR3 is TGTGCCAGCAGCCAAGATGGGGGACAGCCGTACTATGGCTACACCTTC. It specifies CASSQDGGQPYYGYTF.

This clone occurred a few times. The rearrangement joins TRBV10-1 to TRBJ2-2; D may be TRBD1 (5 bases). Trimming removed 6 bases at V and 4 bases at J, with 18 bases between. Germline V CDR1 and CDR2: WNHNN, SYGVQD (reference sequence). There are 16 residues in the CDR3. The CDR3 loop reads CASSKSDTRGTGELFF. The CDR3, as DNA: TGCGCCAGCAGCAAATCGGACACAAGGGGCACCGGGGAGCTGTTTTTT.

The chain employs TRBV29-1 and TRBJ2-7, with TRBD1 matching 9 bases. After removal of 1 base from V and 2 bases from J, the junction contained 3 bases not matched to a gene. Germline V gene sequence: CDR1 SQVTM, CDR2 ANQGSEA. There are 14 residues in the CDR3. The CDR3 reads CSVEGGQGTYEQYF. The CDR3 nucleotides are TGCAGCGTTGAAGGGGGACAGGGCACCTACGAGCAGTACTTC.

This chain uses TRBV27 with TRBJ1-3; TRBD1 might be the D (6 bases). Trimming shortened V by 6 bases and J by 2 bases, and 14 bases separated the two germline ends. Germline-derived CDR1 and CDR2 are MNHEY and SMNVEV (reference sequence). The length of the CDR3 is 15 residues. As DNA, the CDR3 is TGTGCCAGCAGACCCGCGGGGGGCCCTGGAAACACCATATATTTT. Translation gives CASRPAGGPGNTIYF.

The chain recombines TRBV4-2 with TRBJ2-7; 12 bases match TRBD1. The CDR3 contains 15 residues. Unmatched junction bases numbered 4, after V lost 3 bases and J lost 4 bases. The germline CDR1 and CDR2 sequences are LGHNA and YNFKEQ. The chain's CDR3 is CASSQPGQGAYEQYF. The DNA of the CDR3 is TGTGCCAGCAGCCAGCCGGGACAGGGGGCTTACGAGCAGTACTTC.

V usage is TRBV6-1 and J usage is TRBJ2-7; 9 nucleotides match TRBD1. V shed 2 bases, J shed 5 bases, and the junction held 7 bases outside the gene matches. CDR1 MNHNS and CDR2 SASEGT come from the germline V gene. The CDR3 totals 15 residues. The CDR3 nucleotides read TGTGCCAGCAGTGAACCGGGACAGGGCGTCCACGAGCAGTACTTC. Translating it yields CASSEPGQGVHEQYF.

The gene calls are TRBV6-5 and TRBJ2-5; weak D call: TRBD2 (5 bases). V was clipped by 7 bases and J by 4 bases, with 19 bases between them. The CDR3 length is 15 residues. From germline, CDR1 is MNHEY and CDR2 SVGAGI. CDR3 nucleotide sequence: TGTGCCAGCACCGACCCGAGGGTCCCCTCAGAGACCCAGTACTTC. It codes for CASTDPRVPSETQYF.

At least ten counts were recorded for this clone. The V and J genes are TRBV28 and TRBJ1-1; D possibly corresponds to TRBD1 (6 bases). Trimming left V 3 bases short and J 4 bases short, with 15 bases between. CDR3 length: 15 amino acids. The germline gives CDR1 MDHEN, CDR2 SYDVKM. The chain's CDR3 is CASSLLRGRGTEAFF. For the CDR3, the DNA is TGTGCCAGCAGTTTGCTAAGGGGGAGAGGCACTGAAGCTTTCTTT.

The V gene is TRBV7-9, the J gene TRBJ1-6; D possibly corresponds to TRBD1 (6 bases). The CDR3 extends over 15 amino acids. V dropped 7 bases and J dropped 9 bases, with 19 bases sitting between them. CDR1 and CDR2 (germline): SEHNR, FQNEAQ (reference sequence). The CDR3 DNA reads TGTGCCAGCACCCTTTCAACAGGGAAAGTTTCACCCCTCCACTTT. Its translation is CASTLSTGKVSPLHF.

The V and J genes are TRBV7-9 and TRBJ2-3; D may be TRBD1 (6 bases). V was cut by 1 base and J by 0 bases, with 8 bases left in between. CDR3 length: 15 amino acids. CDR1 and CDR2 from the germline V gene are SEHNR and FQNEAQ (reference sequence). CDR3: CASSLGTGSTDTQYF. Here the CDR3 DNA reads TGTGCCAGCAGCTTAGGAACAGGGAGCACAGATACGCAGTATTTT.

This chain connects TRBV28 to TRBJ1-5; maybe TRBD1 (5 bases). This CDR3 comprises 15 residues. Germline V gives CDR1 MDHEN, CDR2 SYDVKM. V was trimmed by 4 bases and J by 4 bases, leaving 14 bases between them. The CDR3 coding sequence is TGTGCCAGCAGTTCGTCGCAGGGCCCAAATCAGCCCCAGCATTTT. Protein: CASSSSQGPNQPQHF. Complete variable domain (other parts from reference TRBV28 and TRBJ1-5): DVKVTQSSRYLVKRTGEKVFLECVQDMDHENMFWYRQDPGLGLRLIYFSYDVKMKEKGDIPEGYSVSREKKERFSLILESASTNQTSMYLCASSSSQGPNQPQHFGDGTRLSIL.

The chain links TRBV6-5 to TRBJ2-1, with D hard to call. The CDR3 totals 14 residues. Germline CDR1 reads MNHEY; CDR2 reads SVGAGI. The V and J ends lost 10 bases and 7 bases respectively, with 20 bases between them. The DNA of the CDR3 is TGTGCCACCATTTCCGATACGGGTAGGAATGAGCAGTTCTTC. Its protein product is CATISDTGRNEQFF.

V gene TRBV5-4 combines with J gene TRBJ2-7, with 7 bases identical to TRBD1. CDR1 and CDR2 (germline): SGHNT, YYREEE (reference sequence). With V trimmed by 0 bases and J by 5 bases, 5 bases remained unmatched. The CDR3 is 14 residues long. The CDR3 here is CASSLGQGPHEQYF. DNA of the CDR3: TGTGCCAGCAGCTTGGGACAGGGCCCTCACGAGCAGTACTTC. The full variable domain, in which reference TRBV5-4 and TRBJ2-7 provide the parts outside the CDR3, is ETGVTQSPTHLIKTRGQQVTLRCSSQSGHNTVSWYQQALGQGPQFIFQYYREEENGRGNFPPRFSGLQFPNYSSELNVNALELDDSALYLCASSLGQGPHEQYFGPGTRLTVT.

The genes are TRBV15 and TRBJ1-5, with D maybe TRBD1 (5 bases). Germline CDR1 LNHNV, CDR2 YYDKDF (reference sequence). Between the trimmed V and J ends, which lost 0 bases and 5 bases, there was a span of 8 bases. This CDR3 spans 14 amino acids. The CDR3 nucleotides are TGTGCCACCAGCAGAGATGACAGCGATCAGCCCCAGCATTTT. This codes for CATSRDDSDQPQHF.

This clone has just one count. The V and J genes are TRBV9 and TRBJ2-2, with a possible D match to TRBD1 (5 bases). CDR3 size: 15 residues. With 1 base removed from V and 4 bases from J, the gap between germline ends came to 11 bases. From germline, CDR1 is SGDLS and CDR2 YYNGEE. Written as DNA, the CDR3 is TGTGCCAGCAGCGTAAGGGTAGGGGTCACCGGGGAGCTGTTTTTT. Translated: CASSVRVGVTGELFF.

CDR3 sequence (DNA): TGTGCCAGCAGCTTAAGTACAAGTGGCAATCAGCCCCAGCATTTT. This gives the protein CASSLSTSGNQPQHF. The chain uses TRBV11-2 and TRBJ1-5; D is undetermined. This CDR3 has 15 residues. V lost 2 bases, J lost 2 bases, and 10 bases lay in between. Germline values: CDR1 SGHAT, CDR2 FQNNGV.

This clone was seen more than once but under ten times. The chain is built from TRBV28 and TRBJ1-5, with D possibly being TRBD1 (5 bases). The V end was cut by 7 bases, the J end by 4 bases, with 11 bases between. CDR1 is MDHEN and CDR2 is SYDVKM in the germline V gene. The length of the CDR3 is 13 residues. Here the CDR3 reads CASNQGNNQPQHF. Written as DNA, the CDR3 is TGTGCCAGCAATCAGGGAAATAATCAGCCCCAGCATTTT.